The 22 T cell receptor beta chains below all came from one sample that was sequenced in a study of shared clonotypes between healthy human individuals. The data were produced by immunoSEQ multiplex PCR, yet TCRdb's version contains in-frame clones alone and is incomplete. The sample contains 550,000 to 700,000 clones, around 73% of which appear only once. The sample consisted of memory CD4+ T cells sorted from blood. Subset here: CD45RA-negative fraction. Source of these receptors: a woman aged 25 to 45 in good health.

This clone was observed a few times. In DNA, the CDR3 is TGTGCCAGCAGCACAAGGACTAGCGGGAGTTCGGAGACCCAGTACTTC. The encoded protein is CASSTRTSGSSETQYF. V gene TRBV2 combines with J gene TRBJ2-5; TRBD2 agrees at 13 bases. Germline-derived CDR1 and CDR2 are SNHLY and FYNNEI. The CDR3 sequence is 16 residues long. The junction had 9 bases not matched to a gene; V was cut back by 6 bases and J by 5 bases.

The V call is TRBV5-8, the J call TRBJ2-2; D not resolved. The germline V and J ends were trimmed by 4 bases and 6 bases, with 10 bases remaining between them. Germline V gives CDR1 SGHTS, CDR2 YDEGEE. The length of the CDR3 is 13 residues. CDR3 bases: TGTGCCAGCAGCCGTGGTCTCGCCGGGGAGCTGTTTTTT. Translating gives CASSRGLAGELFF. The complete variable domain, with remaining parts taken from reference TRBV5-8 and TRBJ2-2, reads EAGVTQSPTHLIKTRGQQATLRCSPISGHTSVYWYQQALGLGLQFLLWYDEGEERNRGNFPPRFSGRQFPNYSSELNVNALELEDSALYLCASSRGLAGELFFGEGSRLTVL.

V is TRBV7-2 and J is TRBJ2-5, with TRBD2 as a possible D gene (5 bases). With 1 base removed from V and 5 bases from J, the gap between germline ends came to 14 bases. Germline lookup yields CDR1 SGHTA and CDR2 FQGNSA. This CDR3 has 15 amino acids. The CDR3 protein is CASSLVGGSGETQYF. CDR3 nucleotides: TGTGCCAGCAGCTTAGTCGGTGGGAGCGGTGAGACCCAGTACTTC. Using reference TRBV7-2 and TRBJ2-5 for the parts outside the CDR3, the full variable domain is GAGVSQSPSNKVTEKGKDVELRCDPISGHTALYWYRQSLGQGLEFLIYFQGNSAPDKSGLPSDRFSAERTGGSVSTLTIQRTQQEDSAVYLCASSLVGGSGETQYFGPGTRLLVL.

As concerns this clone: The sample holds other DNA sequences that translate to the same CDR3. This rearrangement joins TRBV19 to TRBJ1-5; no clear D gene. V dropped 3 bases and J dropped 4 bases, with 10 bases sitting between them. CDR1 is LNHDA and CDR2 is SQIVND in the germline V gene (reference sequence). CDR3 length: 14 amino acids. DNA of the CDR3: TGTGCCAGTAGTATCGAGGGAGGAAATCAGCCCCAGCATTTT. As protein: CASSIEGGNQPQHF.

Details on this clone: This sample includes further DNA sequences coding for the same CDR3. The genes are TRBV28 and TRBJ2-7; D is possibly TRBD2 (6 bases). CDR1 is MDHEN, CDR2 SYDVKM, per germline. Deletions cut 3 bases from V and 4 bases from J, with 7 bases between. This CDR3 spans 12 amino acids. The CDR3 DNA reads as TGTGCCAGCAGTTTGAGCGGGTACGAGCAGTACTTC. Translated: CASSLSGYEQYF. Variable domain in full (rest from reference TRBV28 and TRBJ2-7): DVKVTQSSRYLVKRTGEKVFLECVQDMDHENMFWYRQDPGLGLRLIYFSYDVKMKEKGDIPEGYSVSREKKERFSLILESASTNQTSMYLCASSLSGYEQYFGPGTRLTVT.

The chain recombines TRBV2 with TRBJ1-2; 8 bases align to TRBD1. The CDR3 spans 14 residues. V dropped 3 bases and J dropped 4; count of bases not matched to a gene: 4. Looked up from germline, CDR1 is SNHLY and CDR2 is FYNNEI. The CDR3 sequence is CASSDQGAAYGYTF. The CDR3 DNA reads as TGTGCCAGCAGTGATCAGGGGGCGGCCTATGGCTACACCTTC.

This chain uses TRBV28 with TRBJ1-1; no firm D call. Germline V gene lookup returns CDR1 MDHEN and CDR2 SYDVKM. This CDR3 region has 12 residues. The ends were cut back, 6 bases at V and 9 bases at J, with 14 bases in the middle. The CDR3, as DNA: TGTGCCAGCAGCCCCCCCGGGGATAAAGCTTTCTTT. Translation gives CASSPPGDKAFF.

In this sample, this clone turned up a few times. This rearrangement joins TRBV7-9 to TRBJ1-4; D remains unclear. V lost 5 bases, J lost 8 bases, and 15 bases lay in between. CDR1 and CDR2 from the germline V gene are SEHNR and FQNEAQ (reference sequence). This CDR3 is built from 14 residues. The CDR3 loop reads CASSPELVGEKLFF. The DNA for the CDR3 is TGTGCCAGCAGCCCAGAACTGGTGGGAGAAAAACTGTTTTTT.

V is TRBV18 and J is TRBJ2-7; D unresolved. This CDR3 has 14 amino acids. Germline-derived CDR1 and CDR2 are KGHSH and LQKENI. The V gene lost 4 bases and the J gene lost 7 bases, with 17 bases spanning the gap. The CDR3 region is CASSLDQTRTEQYF. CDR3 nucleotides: TGTGCCAGCTCACTCGACCAGACTCGGACGGAGCAGTACTTC.

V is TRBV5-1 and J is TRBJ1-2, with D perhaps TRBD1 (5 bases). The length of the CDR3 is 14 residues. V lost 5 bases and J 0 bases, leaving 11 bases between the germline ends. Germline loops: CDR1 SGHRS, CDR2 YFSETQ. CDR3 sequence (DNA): TGCGCCAGCAGGCATCAGGGTGCTAACTATGGCTACACCTTC. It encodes CASRHQGANYGYTF.

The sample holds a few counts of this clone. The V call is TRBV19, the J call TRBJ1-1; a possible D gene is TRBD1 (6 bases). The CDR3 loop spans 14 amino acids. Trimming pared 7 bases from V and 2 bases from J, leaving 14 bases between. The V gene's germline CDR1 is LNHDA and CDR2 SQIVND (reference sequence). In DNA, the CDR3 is TGTGCCAGTAACGACAGGCGCCTTAACACTGAAGCTTTCTTT. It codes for CASNDRRLNTEAFF.

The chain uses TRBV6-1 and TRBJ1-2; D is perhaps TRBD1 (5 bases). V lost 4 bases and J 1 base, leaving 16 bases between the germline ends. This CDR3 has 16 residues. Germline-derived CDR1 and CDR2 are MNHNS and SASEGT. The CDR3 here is CASSAQPGRINYGYTF. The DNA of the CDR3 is TGTGCCAGCAGTGCCCAACCGGGACGGATTAACTATGGCTACACCTTC.

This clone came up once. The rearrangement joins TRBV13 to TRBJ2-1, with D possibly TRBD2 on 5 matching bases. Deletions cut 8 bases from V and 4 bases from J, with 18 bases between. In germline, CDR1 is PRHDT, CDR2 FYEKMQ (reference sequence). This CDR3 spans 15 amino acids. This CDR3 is CASVLADGLYNEQFF. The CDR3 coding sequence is TGTGCCAGCGTTCTGGCTGATGGACTTTACAATGAGCAGTTCTTC.

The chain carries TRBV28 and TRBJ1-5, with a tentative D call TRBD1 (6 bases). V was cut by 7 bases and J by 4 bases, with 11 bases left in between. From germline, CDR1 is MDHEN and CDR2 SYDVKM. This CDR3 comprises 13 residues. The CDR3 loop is CASIGQGNQPQHF. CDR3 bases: TGTGCCAGCATCGGGCAGGGGAATCAGCCCCAGCATTTT.

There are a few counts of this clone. This CDR3 is CASSSWGTDTQYF. The CDR3 DNA reads as TGTGCCAGCAGTTCCTGGGGAACAGATACGCAGTATTTT. This rearrangement joins TRBV27 to TRBJ2-3; D gene uncertain. V was clipped by 4 bases and J by 3 bases, with 8 bases between them. Germline-derived CDR1 and CDR2 are MNHEY and SMNVEV (reference sequence). This CDR3 spans 13 amino acids.

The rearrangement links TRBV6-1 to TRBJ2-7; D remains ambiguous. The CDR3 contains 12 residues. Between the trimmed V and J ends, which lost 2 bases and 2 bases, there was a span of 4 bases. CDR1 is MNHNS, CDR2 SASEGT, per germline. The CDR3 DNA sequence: TGTGCCAGCAGTGAACACACCTACGAGCAGTACTTC. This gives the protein CASSEHTYEQYF.

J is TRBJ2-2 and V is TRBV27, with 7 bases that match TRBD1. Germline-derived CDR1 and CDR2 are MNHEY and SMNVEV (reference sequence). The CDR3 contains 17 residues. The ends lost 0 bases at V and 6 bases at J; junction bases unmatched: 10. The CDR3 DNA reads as TGTGCCAGCAGTTTATCGATAGGGACAGCGCGGGCCGGGGAGCTGTTTTTT. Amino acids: CASSLSIGTARAGELFF.

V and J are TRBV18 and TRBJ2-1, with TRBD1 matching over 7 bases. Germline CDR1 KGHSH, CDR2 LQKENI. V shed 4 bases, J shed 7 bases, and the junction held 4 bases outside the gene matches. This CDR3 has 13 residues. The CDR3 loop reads CASSLGQWNEQFF. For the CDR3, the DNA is TGTGCCAGCTCACTGGGACAGTGGAATGAGCAGTTCTTC.

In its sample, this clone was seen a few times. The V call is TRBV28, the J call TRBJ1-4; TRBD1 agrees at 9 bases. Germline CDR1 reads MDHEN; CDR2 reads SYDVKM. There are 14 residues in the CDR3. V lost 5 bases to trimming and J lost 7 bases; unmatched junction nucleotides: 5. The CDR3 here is CASSDGTGSEKLFF. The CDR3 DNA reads TGTGCCAGCAGTGATGGGACAGGGAGTGAAAAACTGTTTTTT. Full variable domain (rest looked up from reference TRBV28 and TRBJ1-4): DVKVTQSSRYLVKRTGEKVFLECVQDMDHENMFWYRQDPGLGLRLIYFSYDVKMKEKGDIPEGYSVSREKKERFSLILESASTNQTSMYLCASSDGTGSEKLFFGSGTQLSVL.

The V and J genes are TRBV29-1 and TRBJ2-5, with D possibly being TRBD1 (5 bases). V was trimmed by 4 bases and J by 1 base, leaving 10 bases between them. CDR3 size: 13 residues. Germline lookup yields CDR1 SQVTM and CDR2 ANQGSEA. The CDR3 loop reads CSVGRQTQETQYF. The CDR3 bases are TGCAGCGTTGGGCGACAGACCCAAGAGACCCAGTACTTC.

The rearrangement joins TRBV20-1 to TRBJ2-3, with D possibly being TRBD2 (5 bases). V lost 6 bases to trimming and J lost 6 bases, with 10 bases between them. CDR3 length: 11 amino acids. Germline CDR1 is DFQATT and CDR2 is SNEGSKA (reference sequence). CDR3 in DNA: TGCAGTGCCCGGAGGCCGGATACGCAGTATTTT. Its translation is CSARRPDTQYF.

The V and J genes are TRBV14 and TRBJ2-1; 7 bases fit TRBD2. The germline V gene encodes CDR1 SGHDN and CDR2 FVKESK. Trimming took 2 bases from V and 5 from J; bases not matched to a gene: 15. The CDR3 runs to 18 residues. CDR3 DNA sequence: TGTGCCAGCAGCCAAAACCTCTTTAAGCGGGATTCCGACAATGAGCAGTTCTTC. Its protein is CASSQNLFKRDSDNEQFF. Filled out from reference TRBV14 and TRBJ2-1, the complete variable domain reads EAGVTQFPSHSVIEKGQTVTLRCDPISGHDNLYWYRRVMGKEIKFLLHFVKESKQDESGMPNNRFLAERTGGTYSTLKVQPAELEDSGVYFCASSQNLFKRDSDNEQFFGPGTRLTVL.